A selection of T cell receptor beta chains follows, all from one sample in a study of Graves' ophthalmopathy and Graves' hyperthyroidism. TCRdb re-derived calls from the multiplex PCR reads in MiXCR, one entry per CDR3 protein. The data show about 620,000 distinct CDR3 sequences, with 22% seen just once and more than 5.5% held by the top ten. Sequencing input: peripheral blood. These receptors were taken from a woman in her late teens or twenties with stable Graves' hyperthyroidism. Some clones in this sample may be carry-over from other donors' samples. Both conserved end residues are part of each CDR3. A D gene is named only where the DNA matches it firmly. Clone size appears in some rows only: once, few, many, or a class for an expanded clone.

CASSGSLGPLQNIQYF	TGTGCCAGCAGCGGGTCCCTGGGACCCCTCCAAAACATTCAGTACTTC	.	many	TRBV9	TRBJ2-4	16
CASSPDLASAEQYF	TGCGCCAGCAGCCCCGACCTCGCTTCGGCCGAGCAGTACTTC	.	.	TRBV4-3	TRBJ2-7	14
CASGTGGGDYGYTF	TGTGCCAGCGGAACCGGGGGGGGGGACTATGGCTACACCTTC	.	many	TRBV27	TRBJ1-2	14
CASSPAGRLTGELFF	TGTGCCAGCTCACCTGCGGGGCGCTTGACCGGGGAGCTGTTTTTT	.	few	TRBV18	TRBJ2-2	15
CASSGDSHRSPLHF	TGTGCCAGTAGTGGGGACAGTCACCGGTCACCCCTCCACTTT	TRBD1	many	TRBV19	TRBJ1-6	14
CASSQGAAEAFF	TGTGCCAGCAGCCAGGGGGCTGCTGAAGCTTTCTTT	.	.	TRBV3-1	TRBJ1-1	12
CASSLEGGSIGELFF	TGCGCCAGCAGCTTGGAAGGAGGGTCAATCGGGGAGCTGTTTTTT	.	many	TRBV5-1	TRBJ2-2	15
CASSREAVGTSYEQYF	TGCGCCAGCAGTCGTGAGGCGGTCGGGACCTCCTACGAGCAGTACTTC	.	many	TRBV5-1	TRBJ2-7	16
CATSRNRDGNYEQYF	TGTGCCACCAGCAGAAACCGGGACGGCAACTACGAGCAGTACTTC	.	many	TRBV15	TRBJ2-7	15
CASSLEPGLKRETQYF	TGTGCCAGCAGTTTAGAACCGGGTCTCAAGCGAGAGACCCAGTACTTC	.	.	TRBV27	TRBJ2-5	16
CAWDSGGNTIYF	TGTGCCTGGGACAGTGGTGGAAACACCATATATTTT	.	many	TRBV30	TRBJ1-3	12
CASSYSLTYEQYF	TGTGCCAGCAGTTACAGCCTTACCTACGAGCAGTACTTC	.	.	TRBV6-5	TRBJ2-7	13
CASSQGNGNIGELFF	TGTGCCAGCAGCCAAGGGAACGGGAACATCGGGGAGCTGTTTTTT	.	few	TRBV3-1	TRBJ2-2	15
CASSLEGQPQHF	TGCGCCAGCAGCTTGGAAGGGCAGCCCCAGCATTTT	.	many	TRBV12-3/TRBV12-4	TRBJ1-5	12
CATGDRQLGEQYF	TGCGCCACTGGGGACCGACAACTGGGCGAGCAGTACTTC	.	.	TRBV10-1	TRBJ2-7	13
CASSSPREGETQYF	TGTGCCAGCAGTTCTCCGCGGGAGGGAGAGACCCAGTACTTC	TRBD2	.	TRBV12-3/TRBV12-4	TRBJ2-5	14
CASSVLAGEETQYF	TGTGCCAGCAGCGTACTAGCGGGAGAGGAGACCCAGTACTTC	TRBD2	many	TRBV9	TRBJ2-5	14
CASSPTGGFNQPQHF	TGTGCCAGCAGCCCTACAGGGGGGTTTAATCAGCCCCAGCATTTT	TRBD1	.	TRBV28	TRBJ1-5	15
CASSLKQGNSPLHF	TGTGCCAGCAGCTTAAAACAGGGAAATTCACCCCTCCACTTT	.	many	TRBV13	TRBJ1-6	14
CASTPRVGQPQHF	TGTGCCAGCACCCCCCGAGTGGGTCAGCCCCAGCATTTT	.	.	TRBV27	TRBJ1-5	13
CASSLYGKFSYEQYF	TGTGCCAGCAGTTTATACGGGAAGTTCAGCTACGAGCAGTACTTC	.	few	TRBV28	TRBJ2-7	15
CATQLGGSYEQYF	TGTGCCACTCAGCTTGGGGGATCCTACGAGCAGTACTTC	.	.	TRBV19	TRBJ2-7	13
CAISESGLQNIQYF	TGTGCCATCAGTGAGTCGGGGTTACAAAACATTCAGTACTTC	.	.	TRBV10-3	TRBJ2-4	14
CASSSQGQGETQYF	TGTGCCAGCAGTTCACAGGGCCAAGGAGAGACCCAGTACTTC	.	many	TRBV2	TRBJ2-5	14
CASSLEASGRGETQYF	TGTGCCAGCAGCTTAGAGGCTAGCGGGAGAGGTGAGACCCAGTACTTC	TRBD2	many	TRBV7-8	TRBJ2-5	16
CASSYSMGGEAFF	TGTGCCAGCAGTTACTCGATGGGGGGTGAAGCTTTCTTT	.	.	TRBV6-5	TRBJ1-1	13
CASSLTSTGELFF	TGTGCCAGCAGTTTGACTTCCACCGGGGAGCTGTTTTTT	.	.	TRBV12-3/TRBV12-4	TRBJ2-2	13
CASSSGGEQETQYF	TGCGCCAGCAGCTCGGGCGGGGAACAGGAGACCCAGTACTTC	.	many	TRBV5-1	TRBJ2-5	14
CASRAGGAIETQYF	TGTGCCAGCAGGGCGGGGGGGGCTATCGAGACCCAGTACTTC	TRBD2	many	TRBV28	TRBJ2-5	14
CASSSYYREAGNTIYF	TGTGCCAGCAGTTCTTATTACAGAGAAGCTGGAAACACCATATATTTT	.	many	TRBV6-5	TRBJ1-3	16
CAISTQDYGYTF	TGTGCCATCAGTACCCAGGACTATGGCTACACCTTC	.	many	TRBV10-3	TRBJ1-2	12
CSARGGGDGNQPQHF	TGCAGTGCTAGAGGCGGTGGGGACGGCAATCAGCCCCAGCATTTT	.	many	TRBV20-1	TRBJ1-5	15
CASSLVGHHYEQYF	TGTGCCAGCAGTTTGGTGGGACACCACTACGAGCAGTACTTC	.	many	TRBV12-3/TRBV12-4	TRBJ2-7	14
CASSQHTGGNSPLHF	TGTGCCAGCAGCCAACACACAGGGGGTAATTCACCCCTCCACTTT	TRBD1	few	TRBV4-2	TRBJ1-6	15
CASSLVGSSHEQYF	TGTGCCAGCAGCTTAGTCGGGAGTAGCCACGAGCAGTACTTC	.	many	TRBV7-8	TRBJ2-7	14
CASSWKTGSYTEAFF	TGTGCCAGCAGCTGGAAGACAGGGAGCTACACTGAAGCTTTCTTT	TRBD1	.	TRBV7-4	TRBJ1-1	15
CASSVAVSGKRTGELFF	TGTGCCAGCAGCGTAGCCGTAAGCGGAAAGAGGACCGGGGAGCTGTTTTTT	.	.	TRBV9	TRBJ2-2	17
CASSQYEQYF	TGTGCCAGCAGTCAGTACGAGCAGTACTTC	.	many	TRBV2	TRBJ2-7	10
CASGRTGLNIQYF	TGTGCCAGTGGTAGGACAGGGCTGAACATTCAGTACTTC	TRBD1	many	TRBV19	TRBJ2-4	13
CASSPVTGELFF	TGTGCCAGCAGCCCGGTCACCGGGGAGCTGTTTTTT	.	many	TRBV12-3/TRBV12-4	TRBJ2-2	12
CASSAGHSGNTIYF	TGTGCCAGCAGCGCCGGGCACTCTGGAAACACCATATATTTT	.	few	TRBV7-2	TRBJ1-3	14
CASRGTTGFNSPLHF	TGTGCCAGCAGGGGGACGACAGGGTTCAATTCACCCCTCCACTTT	TRBD1	many	TRBV7-3	TRBJ1-6	15
CAWSVTPWRTMNTEAFF	TGTGCCTGGAGTGTAACCCCGTGGAGGACCATGAACACTGAAGCTTTCTTT	.	many	TRBV30	TRBJ1-1	17
CASSLPGTGNKEQFF	TGTGCCAGCAGTTTGCCAGGGACAGGGAATAAGGAGCAGTTCTTC	TRBD1	many	TRBV28	TRBJ2-1	15
CASSGEGTLSYGYTF	TGCGCCAGCAGCGGAGAAGGGACACTAAGCTATGGCTACACCTTC	.	many	TRBV5-1	TRBJ1-2	15
CASSLAVGNTGELFF	TGCGCCAGCAGCTTGGCCGTCGGGAACACCGGGGAGCTGTTTTTT	.	few	TRBV5-1	TRBJ2-2	15
CATGQGSRPQETQYF	TGTGCCACCGGACAGGGCTCGAGGCCCCAAGAGACCCAGTACTTC	TRBD1	.	TRBV10-3	TRBJ2-5	15
CASSSMNNSPLHF	TGTGCCAGCAGTTCCATGAATAATTCACCCCTCCACTTT	.	many	TRBV27	TRBJ1-6	13
CATSRVGAKTQYF	TGTGCCACCAGCAGAGTGGGGGCGAAGACCCAGTACTTC	.	few	TRBV15	TRBJ2-5	13